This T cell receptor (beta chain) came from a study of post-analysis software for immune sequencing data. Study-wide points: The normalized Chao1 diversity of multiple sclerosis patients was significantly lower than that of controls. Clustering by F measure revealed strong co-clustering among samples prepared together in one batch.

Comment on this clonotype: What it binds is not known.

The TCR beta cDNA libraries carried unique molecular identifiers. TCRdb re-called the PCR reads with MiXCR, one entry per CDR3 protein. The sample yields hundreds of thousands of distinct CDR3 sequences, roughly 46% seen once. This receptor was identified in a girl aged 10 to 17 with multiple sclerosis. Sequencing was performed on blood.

CDR3 sequence: CASSPRSTEAFF. DNA of the CDR3: TGTGCCAGCAGCCCTAGGTCCACTGAAGCTTTCTTT. The rearrangement uses TRBV28 and TRBJ1-1; D unresolved. Germline CDR1 MDHEN, CDR2 SYDVKM. Between the trimmed V and J ends, which lost 6 bases and 4 bases, there was a span of 9 bases. This CDR3 spans 12 amino acids.